This T cell receptor (beta chain) was sequenced during a study of CD8 T cells in Susac syndrome. Random hexamers served to reverse transcribe roughly 0.45 to 1 ug RNA. TCRdb reprocessed the immunoSEQ multiplex PCR reads via MiXCR and lists one record per CDR3 protein. The table includes 250,000 to 300,000 distinct CDR3 sequences, 70% to 90% detected once. The CDR3 runs 16 residues. Trimming took 4 bases from V and 1 from J; bases not matched to a gene: 9. Germline CDR1 SGHNT, CDR2 YYREEE (reference sequence). The receptor comes from a human donor with multiple sclerosis. This chain uses TRBV5-4 with TRBJ2-7; 9 bases agree with TRBD1. Sequenced input: CD8+ T cells from PBMCs. The CDR3 DNA follows: TGTGCCAGCAGCGGTGGGGTCGGGACAGGGTCCTACGAGCAGTACTTC. Its protein product is CASSGGVGTGSYEQYF.